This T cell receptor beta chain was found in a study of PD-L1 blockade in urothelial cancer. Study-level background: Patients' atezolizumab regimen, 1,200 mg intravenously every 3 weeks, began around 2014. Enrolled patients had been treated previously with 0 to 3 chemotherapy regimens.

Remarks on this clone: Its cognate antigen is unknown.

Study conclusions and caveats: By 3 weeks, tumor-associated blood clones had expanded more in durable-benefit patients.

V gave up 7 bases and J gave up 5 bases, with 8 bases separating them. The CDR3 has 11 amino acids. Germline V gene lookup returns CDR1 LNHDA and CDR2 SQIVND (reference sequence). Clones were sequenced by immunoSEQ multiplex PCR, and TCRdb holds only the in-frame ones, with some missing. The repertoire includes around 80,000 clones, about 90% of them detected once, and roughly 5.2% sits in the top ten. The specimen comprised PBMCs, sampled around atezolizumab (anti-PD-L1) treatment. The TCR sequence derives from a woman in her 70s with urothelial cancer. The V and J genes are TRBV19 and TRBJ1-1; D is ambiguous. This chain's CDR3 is CASNAGTEAFF. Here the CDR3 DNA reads TGTGCCAGTAACGCGGGGACTGAAGCTTTCTTT.